The T cell receptor (beta chain) described here comes from a study of regulatory T cells in long-lasting Graves disease. Notes on the study in general: Accuracy might have suffered from few samples.

Documented time point: newly diagnosed GD, antithyroid drugs for less than 3 months. RNA isolated from PBMCs was used to make the TCR library. Both iRepertoire HTBI primers and Arm-PCR of CDR3 regions were used to build the TCR beta libraries. TCRdb reprocessed the multiplex PCR reads with MiXCR, giving one entry per CDR3 protein. In the table there are about 330,000 distinct CDR3 sequences, roughly 16% of which are singletons. Concerning this clonotype itself: Its antigen is as yet unknown.

This sample also appeared in a second study, on T cells in Graves' hyperthyroidism and ophthalmopathy. That report notes: Initially, a first-round RT-PCR of the TCR CDR3 employed the HTBI primer set.

The TCR originated in a woman in her late teens or twenties with Graves disease. The input for sequencing was peripheral blood mononuclear cells (PBMCs), taken at new diagnosis, from a patient treated with antithyroid drugs.

This CDR3 is CASRSYLAGGSTGELFF. The CDR3 DNA reads TGTGCCAGCAGGTCCTACCTAGCGGGAGGGAGCACCGGGGAGCTGTTTTTT. V and J are TRBV6-1 and TRBJ2-2, with TRBD2 matching over 12 bases. The CDR3 consists of 17 residues. The V gene's germline CDR1 is MNHNS and CDR2 SASEGT. V gave up 6 bases and J gave up 4 bases; unmatched junction bases: 9.